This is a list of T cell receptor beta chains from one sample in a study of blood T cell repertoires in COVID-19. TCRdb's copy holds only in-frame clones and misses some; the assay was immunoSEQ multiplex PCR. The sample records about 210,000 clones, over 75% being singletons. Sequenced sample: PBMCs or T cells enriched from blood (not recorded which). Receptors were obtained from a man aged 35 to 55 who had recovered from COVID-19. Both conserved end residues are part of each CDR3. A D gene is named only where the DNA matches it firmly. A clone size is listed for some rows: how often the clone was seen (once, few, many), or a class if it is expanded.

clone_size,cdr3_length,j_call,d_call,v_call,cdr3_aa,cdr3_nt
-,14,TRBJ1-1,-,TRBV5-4,CASSMDSSYTEAFF,TGTGCCAGCAGCATGGACAGCTCGTACACTGAAGCTTTCTTT
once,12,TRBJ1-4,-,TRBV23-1,CASSQYEDKLFF,TGCGCCAGCAGTCAGTACGAGGATAAACTGTTTTTT
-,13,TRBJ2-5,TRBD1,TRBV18,CASSPTGEETQYF,TGTGCCAGCTCACCAACAGGGGAGGAGACCCAGTACTTC
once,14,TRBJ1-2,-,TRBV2,CAGTTGPNNYGYTF,TGTGCCGGTACGACAGGACCCAATAACTATGGCTACACCTTC
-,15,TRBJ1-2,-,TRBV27,CASSPHPGINYGYTF,TGTGCCAGCAGCCCCCATCCGGGAATAAACTATGGCTACACCTTC
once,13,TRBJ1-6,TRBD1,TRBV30,CAWGTGVTSPLHF,TGTGCCTGGGGGACAGGGGTCACTTCACCCCTCCACTTT
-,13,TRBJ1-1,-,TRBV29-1,CSVFGAANTEAFF,TGCAGCGTTTTTGGGGCCGCGAACACTGAAGCTTTCTTT
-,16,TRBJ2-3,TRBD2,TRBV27,CASSSRASGRAGTQYF,TGTGCCAGCAGTTCCCGGGCTAGCGGGAGGGCCGGTACGCAGTATTTT
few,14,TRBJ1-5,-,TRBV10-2,CASSAGGRNQPQHF,TGCGCCAGCAGTGCCGGGGGTCGCAATCAGCCCCAGCATTTT
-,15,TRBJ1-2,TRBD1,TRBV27,CASSFRDRARYGYTF,TGTGCCAGCAGTTTTCGGGACAGGGCCCGCTATGGCTACACCTTC
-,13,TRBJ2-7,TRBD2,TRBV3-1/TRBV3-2,CASSQGTSNEQYF,TGTGCCAGCAGCCAAGGGACTAGCAACGAGCAGTACTTC
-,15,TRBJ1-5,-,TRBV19,CASSIGGRGNQPQHF,TGTGCCAGTAGTATCGGGGGGCGCGGCAATCAGCCCCAGCATTTT
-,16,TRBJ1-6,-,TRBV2,CASSFKLSSYNSPLHF,TGTGCCAGCTCATTTAAGTTGAGCTCCTATAATTCACCCCTCCACTTT
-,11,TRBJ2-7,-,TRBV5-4,CASSLDREQYF,TGTGCCAGCAGCTTGGACAGGGAGCAGTACTTC
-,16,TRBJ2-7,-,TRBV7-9,CATTPGGWRGRAEQYF,TGTGCCACCACCCCCGGCGGTTGGAGGGGGCGGGCGGAGCAGTACTTC
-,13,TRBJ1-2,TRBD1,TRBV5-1,CASSTGQGYGYTF,TGCGCCAGCAGCACCGGACAGGGCTATGGCTACACCTTC
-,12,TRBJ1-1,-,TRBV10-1,CASSPGVTEAFF,TGCGCCAGCAGTCCAGGGGTTACTGAAGCTTTCTTT
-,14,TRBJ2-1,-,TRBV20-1,CSASGQGTYNEQFF,TGCAGTGCTAGTGGGCAGGGAACCTACAATGAGCAGTTCTTC
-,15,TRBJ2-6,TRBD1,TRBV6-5,CASRSGGTGANVLTF,TGTGCCAGCAGATCAGGGGGCACTGGGGCCAACGTCCTGACTTTC
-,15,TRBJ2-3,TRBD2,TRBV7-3,CASSLAGGSTDTQYF,TGTGCCAGCTCTTTGGCGGGAGGGAGCACAGATACGCAGTATTTT
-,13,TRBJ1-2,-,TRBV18,CASSPLRAYGYTF,TGTGCCAGCTCCCCGCTCAGGGCCTATGGCTACACCTTC
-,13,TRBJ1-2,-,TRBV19,CASSIGTGYGYTF,TGTGCCAGTAGTATTGGTACAGGATATGGCTACACCTTC
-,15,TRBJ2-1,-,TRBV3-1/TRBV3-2,CASSQGSGARNEQFF,TGTGCCAGCAGCCAGGGGAGTGGTGCGAGGAATGAGCAGTTCTTC
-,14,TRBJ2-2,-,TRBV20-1,CSASSTPATGELFF,TGCAGTGCTAGTTCGACACCGGCCACCGGGGAGCTGTTTTTT
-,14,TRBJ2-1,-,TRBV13,CASSPGGLYNEQFF,TGTGCCAGCAGCCCCGGTGGGCTTTACAATGAGCAGTTCTTC
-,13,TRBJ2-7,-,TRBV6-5,CASSYGGSYEQYF,TGTGCCAGCAGTTACGGGGGGTCCTACGAGCAGTACTTC
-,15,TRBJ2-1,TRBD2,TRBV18,CASSAGLAGAVEQFF,TGTGCCAGCTCGGCGGGACTAGCGGGAGCGGTTGAGCAGTTCTTC
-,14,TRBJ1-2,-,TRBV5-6,CASSLGDSAYGYTF,TGTGCCAGCAGCTTAGGAGACTCCGCGTATGGCTACACCTTC
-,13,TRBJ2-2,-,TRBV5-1,CASSLKPRGELFF,TGCGCCAGCAGCTTGAAGCCTAGAGGGGAGCTGTTTTTT
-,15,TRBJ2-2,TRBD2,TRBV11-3,CASSGAGANTGELFF,TGTGCCAGCAGCGGGGCGGGAGCGAACACCGGGGAGCTGTTTTTT
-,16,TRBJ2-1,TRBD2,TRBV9,CASSLVAGSSYNEQFF,TGTGCCAGCAGCCTCGTAGCGGGGAGCTCCTACAATGAGCAGTTCTTC
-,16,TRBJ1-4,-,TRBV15,CATSRDLGAGNEKLFF,TGTGCCACCAGCAGAGATTTGGGGGCGGGTAATGAAAAACTGTTTTTT
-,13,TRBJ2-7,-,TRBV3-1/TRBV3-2,CASSRDFPNEQYF,TGTGCCAGCAGCCGGGACTTCCCCAACGAGCAGTACTTC
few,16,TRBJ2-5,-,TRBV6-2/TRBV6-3,CASSPQRTRRGETQYF,TGTGCCAGCAGCCCACAACGGACACGGCGCGGCGAGACCCAGTACTTC
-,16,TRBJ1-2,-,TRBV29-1,CSARGGADGPNYGYTF,TGCAGCGCCCGCGGGGGCGCGGACGGCCCTAACTATGGCTACACCTTC
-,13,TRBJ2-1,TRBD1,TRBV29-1,CSETGGAYNEQFF,TGCAGCGAGACAGGGGGGGCCTACAATGAGCAGTTCTTC
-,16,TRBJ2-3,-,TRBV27,CASSLTASRSTDTQYF,TGTGCCAGCAGTCTAACTGCTAGCCGAAGCACAGATACGCAGTATTTT
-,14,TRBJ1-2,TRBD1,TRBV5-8,CASSLQGSGYGYTF,TGTGCCAGCAGCTTACAGGGGTCGGGCTATGGCTACACCTTC
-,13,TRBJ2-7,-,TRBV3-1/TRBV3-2,CASRGAVAYEQYF,TGTGCCAGCAGAGGGGCAGTAGCCTACGAGCAGTACTTC
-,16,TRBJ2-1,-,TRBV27,CASSQPGASTYNEQFF,TGTGCCAGCAGCCAACCAGGGGCTTCAACTTACAATGAGCAGTTCTTC
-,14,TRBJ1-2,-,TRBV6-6,CASSSGPLSGGYTF,TGTGCCAGCAGTTCCGGACCATTAAGCGGTGGCTACACCTTC
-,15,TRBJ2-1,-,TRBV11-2,CASSFHSVAGGEQFF,TGTGCCAGCAGTTTTCACTCAGTGGCTGGAGGGGAGCAGTTCTTC
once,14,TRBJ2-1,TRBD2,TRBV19,CASRLAGGQNEQFF,TGTGCCAGTAGGCTAGCGGGAGGGCAAAATGAGCAGTTCTTC
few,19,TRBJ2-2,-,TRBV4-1,CASSQEIVNRASRAGELFF,TGCGCCAGCAGCCAAGAGATCGTTAACAGGGCGTCGAGGGCCGGGGAGCTGTTTTTT
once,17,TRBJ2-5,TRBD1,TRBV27,CASSALGSGDRGRRHNF,TGTGCCAGCAGTGCGTTGGGTTCCGGGGACAGGGGGCGCCGGCACAACTTC
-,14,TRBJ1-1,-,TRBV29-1,CSVDAGVLNTEAFF,TGCAGCGTTGATGCAGGGGTATTGAACACTGAAGCTTTCTTT